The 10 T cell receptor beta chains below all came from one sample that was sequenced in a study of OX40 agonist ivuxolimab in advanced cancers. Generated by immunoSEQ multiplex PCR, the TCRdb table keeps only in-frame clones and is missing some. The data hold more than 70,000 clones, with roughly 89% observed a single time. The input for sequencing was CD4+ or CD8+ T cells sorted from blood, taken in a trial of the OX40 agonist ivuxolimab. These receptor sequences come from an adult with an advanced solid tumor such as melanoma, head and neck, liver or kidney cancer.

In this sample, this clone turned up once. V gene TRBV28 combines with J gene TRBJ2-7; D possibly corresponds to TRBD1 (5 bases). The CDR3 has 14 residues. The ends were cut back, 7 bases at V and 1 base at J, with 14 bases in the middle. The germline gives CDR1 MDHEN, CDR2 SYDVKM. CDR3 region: CASTLQGKSYEQYF. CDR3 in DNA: TGTGCCAGCACTCTTCAGGGCAAATCCTACGAGCAGTACTTC.

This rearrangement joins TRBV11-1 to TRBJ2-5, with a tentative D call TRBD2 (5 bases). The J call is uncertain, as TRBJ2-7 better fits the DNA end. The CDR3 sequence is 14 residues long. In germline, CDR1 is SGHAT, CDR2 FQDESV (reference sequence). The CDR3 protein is CASSSFGRDYEQYF. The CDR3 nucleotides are TGTGCCAGCAGCTCATTTGGTCGGGACTACGAGCAGTACTTC.

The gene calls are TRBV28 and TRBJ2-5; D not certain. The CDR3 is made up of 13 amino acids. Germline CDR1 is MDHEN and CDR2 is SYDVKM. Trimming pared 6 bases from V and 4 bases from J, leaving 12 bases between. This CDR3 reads CASSLLSAETQYF. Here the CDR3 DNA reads TGTGCCAGCAGCCTTCTAAGTGCAGAGACCCAGTACTTC.

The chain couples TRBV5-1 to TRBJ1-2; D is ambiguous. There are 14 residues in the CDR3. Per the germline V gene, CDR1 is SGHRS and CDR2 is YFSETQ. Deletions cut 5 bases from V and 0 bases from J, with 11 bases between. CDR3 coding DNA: TGCGCCAGCAGTTTCACCGATTCTAACTATGGCTACACCTTC. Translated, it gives CASSFTDSNYGYTF.

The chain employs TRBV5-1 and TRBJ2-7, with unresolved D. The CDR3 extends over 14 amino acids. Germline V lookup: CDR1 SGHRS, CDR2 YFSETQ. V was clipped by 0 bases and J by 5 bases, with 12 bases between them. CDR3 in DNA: TGCGCCAGCAGCTTGGGCTCCGCGGCCGACGAGCAGTACTTC. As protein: CASSLGSAADEQYF.

For the CDR3, the DNA is TGTGCCAGCAGCCCATCTGGATACCGCACAGATACGCAGTATTTT. Translating gives CASSPSGYRTDTQYF. The chain joins TRBV7-9 to TRBJ2-3; D gene uncertain. The CDR3 runs 15 residues. Deletions cut 5 bases from V and 1 base from J, with 13 bases between. Per germline, CDR1 SEHNR and CDR2 FQNEAQ (reference sequence).

The CDR3 DNA reads TGTGCCAGCAGCTTAGTGACTAGCGTGGTCAATGAGCAGTTCTTC. It encodes CASSLVTSVVNEQFF. This rearrangement joins TRBV7-2 to TRBJ2-1; 8 bases map to TRBD2. The CDR3 length is 15 residues. Trimming cost V 1 base and J 6 bases; bases outside gene matches: 5. Germline assignment: CDR1 SGHTA and CDR2 FQGNSA. Supplemented by reference TRBV7-2 and TRBJ2-1, the full variable domain reads GAGVSQSPSNKVTEKGKDVELRCDPISGHTALYWYRQSLGQGLEFLIYFQGNSAPDKSGLPSDRFSAERTGGSVSTLTIQRTQQEDSAVYLCASSLVTSVVNEQFFGPGTRLTVL.

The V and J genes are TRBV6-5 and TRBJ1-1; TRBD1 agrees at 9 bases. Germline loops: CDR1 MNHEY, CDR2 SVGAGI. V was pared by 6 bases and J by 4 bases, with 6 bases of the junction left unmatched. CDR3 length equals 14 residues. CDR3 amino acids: CASSPGTGSTEAFF. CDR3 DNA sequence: TGTGCCAGCAGCCCCGGGACAGGGAGCACTGAAGCTTTCTTT.

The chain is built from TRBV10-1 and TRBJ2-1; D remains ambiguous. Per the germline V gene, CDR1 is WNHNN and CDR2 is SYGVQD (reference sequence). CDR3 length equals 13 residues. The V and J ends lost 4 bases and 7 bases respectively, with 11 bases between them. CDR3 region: CASSGPLGNEQFF. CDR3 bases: TGCGCCAGCAGTGGGCCCCTAGGTAATGAGCAGTTCTTC.

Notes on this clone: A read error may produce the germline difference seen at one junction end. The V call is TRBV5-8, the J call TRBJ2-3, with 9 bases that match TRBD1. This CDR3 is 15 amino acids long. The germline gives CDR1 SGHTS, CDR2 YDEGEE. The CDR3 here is CASSTGTGRTNTQYF. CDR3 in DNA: TGTGCCAGCAGTACCGGGACAGGGCGCACAAATACGCAGTATTTT.